These 31 T cell receptor beta chains share one sample of origin, sequenced in a study of tumor and adjacent non-tumor tissue in lung cancer. A modified ARM-PCR protocol with three rounds of nested PCR amplified TCRbeta. From the multiplex PCR reads, TCRdb called clonotypes with MiXCR, one entry per CDR3 protein. Of some 66,000 distinct CDR3 sequences in the sample, 61% were seen once. The template was RNA from unsorted bulk tissue. The normal lung tissue was taken more than 3 cm from the tumor edge. Sequencing was performed on distant non-tumor lung tissue. Source of these receptors: a man in his 70s with non-small cell lung cancer.

Comment on this clonotype: Given a much more abundant clone one base away, this may be a read error. CDR3 sequence reads: CACKETINTEAFF. The DNA of the CDR3 is TGTGCCTGCAAAGAAACGATCAACACTGAAGCTTTCTTT. The rearrangement uses TRBV6-5 and TRBJ1-1; D not resolved. Trimming cost V 11 bases and J 2 bases, with 15 bases left between them. Germline V gives CDR1 MNHEY, CDR2 SVGAGI. The CDR3 contains 13 residues.

As regards this clonotype: A much bigger clone sits one base away, suggesting this may be a read error. The chain couples TRBV20-1 to TRBJ2-1, with 9 positions matching TRBD2. The CDR3 covers 15 residues. The V gene's germline CDR1 is DFQATT and CDR2 SNEGSKA (reference sequence). The CDR3: CSTREGGRAWNEQFF. In DNA form, the CDR3 reads TGCAGTACTAGAGAAGGCGGGAGGGCCTGGAATGAGCAGTTCTTC.

Notes on this clonotype: A much larger clone differs by one base, so this may be a read error. The chain joins TRBV28 to TRBJ1-6; D may be TRBD1 (5 bases). V was shortened by 11 bases and J by 7 bases, with 18 bases between the two germline ends. Germline assignment: CDR1 MDHEN and CDR2 SYDVKM. The CDR3 sequence is 14 residues long. CDR3 loop: CAGNEPGQNSPLHF. The CDR3 DNA sequence: TGTGCCGGCAACGAGCCAGGGCAGAATTCACCCCTCCACTTT.

The rearrangement uses TRBV28 and TRBJ2-3; D is unclear. V dropped 6 bases and J dropped 5 bases, with 12 bases sitting between them. The CDR3 sequence is 13 residues long. The V gene's germline CDR1 is MDHEN and CDR2 SYDVKM. The CDR3 spells CASRTDWRDTQYF. In DNA, the CDR3 is TGTGCCAGCAGGACGGATTGGCGAGATACGCAGTATTTT.

Regarding this clonotype: This may arise from a read error, as a much more abundant clone is one base away. CDR3 coding DNA: TGTGCCACCTCGTCAACCGGGAGCTCCTACGAGCAGTACTTC. This gives the protein CATSSTGSSYEQYF. The chain combines TRBV6-5 with TRBJ2-7; perhaps TRBD2 as D (6 bases). The CDR3 consists of 14 residues. Germline CDR1 is MNHEY and CDR2 is SVGAGI. Between the trimmed V and J ends, which lost 10 bases and 0 bases, there was a span of 16 bases.

The V call is TRBV5-1, the J call TRBJ1-1; D gene uncertain. The V end was cut by 0 bases, the J end by 4 bases, with 10 bases between. Germline loops: CDR1 SGHRS, CDR2 YFSETQ. The CDR3 consists of 14 residues. CDR3 in amino acids: CASSLAWGGTEAFF. In DNA, the CDR3 is TGCGCCAGCAGCTTGGCCTGGGGAGGCACTGAAGCTTTCTTT. Full variable domain (missing parts from reference TRBV5-1 and TRBJ1-1): KAGVTQTPRYLIKTRGQQVTLSCSPISGHRSVSWYQQTPGQGLQFLFEYFSETQRNKGNFPGRFSGRQFSNSRSEMNVSTLELGDSALYLCASSLAWGGTEAFFGQGTRLTVV.

This clonotype was seen at least ten times. The chain employs TRBV6-1 and TRBJ2-5; the D gene is possibly TRBD1 (6 bases). Germline V gene sequence: CDR1 MNHNS, CDR2 SASEGT. The CDR3 is 13 amino acids. Trimming removed 5 bases at V and 5 bases at J, with 12 bases between. The CDR3 DNA reads as TGTGCCAGCAGTACAGGGTTTCGGGAGACCCAGTACTTC. Its protein is CASSTGFRETQYF.

The rearrangement joins TRBV30 to TRBJ1-2; D uncertain. The V and J ends lost 4 bases and 8 bases respectively, with 14 bases between them. Germline CDR1 and CDR2: GTSNPN and SVGIG (reference sequence). The CDR3 loop spans 12 amino acids. The CDR3 region is CAWISGNRGYTF. Here the CDR3 DNA reads TGTGCCTGGATATCTGGGAACCGGGGCTACACCTTC.

This clonotype was recorded many times. The gene calls are TRBV4-2 and TRBJ1-1, with D possibly being TRBD1 (5 bases). Germline V CDR1 and CDR2: LGHNA, YNFKEQ. The CDR3 is made up of 15 amino acids. V was trimmed by 4 bases and J by 1 base, leaving 13 bases between them. The CDR3 nucleotides read TGTGCCAGCAGCCTTCATACACAGGAGAACACTGAAGCTTTCTTT. Its translation: CASSLHTQENTEAFF.

Regarding this clonotype: This may be a read error, as it is one base from a much larger clone. The chain links TRBV6-5 to TRBJ1-5; possibly TRBD1 for D (6 bases). V was pared by 7 bases and J by 9 bases, with 19 bases between. Germline V gene sequence: CDR1 MNHEY, CDR2 SVGAGI. The CDR3 has 14 amino acids. In DNA form, the CDR3 reads TGTGCCAGCAAAACTCAACAGGGACGGCGGCCCCAGCATTTT. Residues: CASKTQQGRRPQHF.

This clonotype was detected ten times or more. The chain joins TRBV29-1 to TRBJ2-7; D gene unclear. The CDR3 length is 12 residues. Trimming left V 4 bases short and J 5 bases short, with 12 bases between. The V gene's germline CDR1 is SQVTM and CDR2 ANQGSEA. The CDR3 nucleotides read TGCAGCGTTGGGCTGTTTAACGACGAGCAGTACTTC. Translating gives CSVGLFNDEQYF.

Concerning this clonotype: A much larger clonotype is one base distant, so this may be a read error. The V gene is TRBV5-4, the J gene TRBJ2-5; D unresolved. Trimming took off 6 bases at V and 1 base at J, with 7 bases between the two ends. This CDR3 comprises 12 residues. Germline V gives CDR1 SGHNT, CDR2 YYREEE (reference sequence). The chain's CDR3 is CASNFSQETQYF. In DNA form, the CDR3 reads TGTGCCAGCAACTTCTCCCAAGAGACCCAGTACTTC.

With regard to this clonotype: One base away lies a much larger clone, so this may be a sequencing read error. The chain has TRBV4-1 and TRBJ1-4; D is undetermined. V lost 4 bases, J lost 5 bases, and 14 bases lay in between. Germline CDR1 MGHRA, CDR2 YSYEKL. CDR3 length: 15 amino acids. CDR3 sequence: CASSRDEPPNEKLFF. The CDR3 nucleotides read TGCGCCAGCAGCCGAGACGAGCCGCCAAATGAAAAACTGTTTTTT.

As for this clonotype: This may be a read error, as it is one base from a much larger clone. The V gene is TRBV6-6, the J gene TRBJ1-1; D is uncertain. The CDR3 sequence is 14 residues long. Germline CDR1 MNHNY, CDR2 SVGAGI (reference sequence). The CDR3 here is CASTPRAGNAETFF. CDR3 DNA: TGTGCCAGCACCCCGCGGGCGGGGAACGCTGAAACTTTCTTT.

This clonotype was counted many times. The rearrangement links TRBV28 to TRBJ2-3; D not certain. V gave up 6 bases and J gave up 4 bases, with 11 bases separating them. Germline V gives CDR1 MDHEN, CDR2 SYDVKM. CDR3 length equals 13 residues. CDR3 nucleotides: TGTGCCAGCAGCCAAGGACCCTCAGATACGCAGTATTTT. Residues: CASSQGPSDTQYF. Full variable domain (outside the CDR3, taken from reference TRBV28 and TRBJ2-3): DVKVTQSSRYLVKRTGEKVFLECVQDMDHENMFWYRQDPGLGLRLIYFSYDVKMKEKGDIPEGYSVSREKKERFSLILESASTNQTSMYLCASSQGPSDTQYFGPGTRLTVL.

On this clonotype: Its ends do not fully match the called genes, so a read error is possible. This chain joins TRBV11-2 and TRBJ2-3; TRBD2 matches 7 bases. The length of the CDR3 is 17 residues. CDR1 is SGHAT, CDR2 FQNNGV, per germline. The CDR3 loop reads CASSLEMGRDRTDTQCF. The CDR3 DNA sequence: TGTGCCAGTAGCTTAGAAATGGGGAGGGATAGAACAGATACGCAGTGTTTT.

Remarks on this clonotype: A much larger clone sits a single nucleotide away, making a read error possible. DNA of the CDR3: TGTGCCTCGGGAAGAAACACCATATATTTT. Translation gives CASGRNTIYF. This chain links TRBV10-3 with TRBJ1-3; no clear D. This CDR3 has 10 residues. V lost 11 bases and J lost 5, with 7 bases in between. Germline CDR1 reads ENHRY; CDR2 reads SYGVKD.

This clonotype showed up many times. The chain combines TRBV11-2 with TRBJ2-5; 7 positions agree with TRBD1. Germline V CDR1 and CDR2: SGHAT, FQNNGV. The CDR3 has 15 amino acids. The J segment lost 4 bases and the V segment lost 4 bases, leaving 9 bases of the junction unmatched. DNA for the CDR3: TGTGCCAGCAGCTCCACAGGGGCCCGAGGAGAGACCCAGTACTTC. Amino acids: CASSSTGARGETQYF.

A word on this clonotype: This may be a read error: a much more frequent sequence differs by one nucleotide. The chain joins TRBV10-2 to TRBJ1-2; D perhaps matches TRBD1 (6 bases). This CDR3 spans 13 amino acids. The V gene's germline CDR1 is WSHSY and CDR2 SAAADI. Trimming shortened V by 4 bases and J by 3 bases, and 9 bases separated the two germline ends. CDR3 nucleotide sequence: TGCGCCAGCAGTGGGACAGTGGACTATGGCTACACCTTC. Protein product: CASSGTVDYGYTF.

The J gene is TRBJ2-1, the V gene TRBV11-1; D may match TRBD1 or TRBD2 (5 bases each). Deletions cut 2 bases from V and 3 bases from J, with 14 bases between. The CDR3 has 16 residues. CDR1 is SGHAT and CDR2 is FQDESV in the germline V gene (reference sequence). In nucleotides, the CDR3 is TGTGCCAGCAGCTTATCCCGGGACGTGGGCTACAATGAGCAGTTCTTC. Translating gives CASSLSRDVGYNEQFF.

Comments on this clonotype: A read error is possible here, since a much larger clone lies one base away. The chain joins TRBV6-1 to TRBJ1-2; no firm D call. The CDR3 has 15 residues. Per germline, CDR1 MNHNS and CDR2 SASEGT. The CDR3 is CASNFPQVANYDYTF. The CDR3 DNA sequence: TGTGCCAGCAATTTTCCTCAAGTAGCTAACTATGACTACACCTTC.

The chain links TRBV5-1 to TRBJ1-4, with TRBD1 identical over 9 bases. Germline CDR1 SGHRS, CDR2 YFSETQ. V lost 4 bases to trimming and J lost 5 bases; unmatched junction nucleotides: 3. CDR3 length: 14 amino acids. This CDR3 is CASSQGQGNEKLFF. The CDR3 DNA reads as TGCGCCAGCAGCCAGGGACAGGGCAATGAAAAACTGTTTTTT.

On this clonotype itself: Given a much more abundant clone one base away, this may be a read error. This chain uses TRBV5-8 with TRBJ1-4; 7 bases map to TRBD1. Trimming at V came to 1 base and at J to 0 bases, leaving 3 bases not matched to a gene. There are 16 residues in the CDR3. Looked up from germline, CDR1 is SGHTS and CDR2 is YDEGEE. DNA for the CDR3: TGTGCCAGCAGCTTGAATCAGGGGGCAACTAATGAAAAACTGTTTTTT. Protein: CASSLNQGATNEKLFF.

This clonotype was seen a handful of times. The rearrangement joins TRBV15 to TRBJ2-1, with 8 positions matching TRBD1. Germline V gives CDR1 LNHNV, CDR2 YYDKDF (reference sequence). This CDR3 region has 16 residues. V shed 8 bases, J shed 5 bases, and the junction held 14 bases outside the gene matches. CDR3 residues: CATRKRQGTGNNEQFF. The CDR3 nucleotides are TGTGCCACCCGAAAGCGACAGGGGACAGGTAACAATGAGCAGTTCTTC.

This chain uses TRBV20-1 with TRBJ2-3, with TRBD2 matching over 8 bases. Trimming cost V 4 bases and J 0 bases; bases outside gene matches: 3. The CDR3 extends over 14 amino acids. Per the germline V gene, CDR1 is DFQATT and CDR2 is SNEGSKA (reference sequence). CDR3 sequence reads: CSANLAGSTDTQYF. The CDR3 DNA reads TGCAGTGCTAACCTAGCGGGTAGCACAGATACGCAGTATTTT.

Comment on this clonotype: A much larger clone differs by one base, so this may be a read error. The chain uses TRBV6-6 and TRBJ2-5, with D possibly being TRBD1 (6 bases). The CDR3 runs 14 residues. Trimming removed 4 bases from V and 4 bases from J, with 13 bases in between. Germline loops: CDR1 MNHNY, CDR2 SVGAGI (reference sequence). The CDR3 coding sequence is TGTGCCAGCAGTTCGCCGACAGGACGAGAGACCCAGTACTTC. Translation: CASSSPTGRETQYF.

In regard to this clonotype: Since a much larger clone is just one base distant, this may be a read error. This sequence joins TRBV29-1 and TRBJ1-2, with 7 positions matching TRBD1. Germline V gene sequence: CDR1 SQVTM, CDR2 ANQGSEA. The CDR3 extends over 13 amino acids. In DNA form, the CDR3 reads TGCAGCGTTTTTTTACAGGGGATTGGAGGCTACATCTTC. Translated: CSVFLQGIGGYIF.

About this clonotype itself: This likely comes from a read error, as the CDR3 has no conserved phenylalanine or tryptophan at its end. The chain is built from TRBV12-3 or TRBV12-4 and TRBJ1-5, with D possibly TRBD1 on 5 matching bases. The length of the CDR3 is 16 residues. Trimming left V 5 bases short and J 5 bases short, with 19 bases between. The chain's CDR3 is CASSTHTGGGYQPQHL. In DNA form, the CDR3 reads TGTGCCAGCAGTACACATACGGGGGGTGGATATCAGCCCCAGCATCTT.

As regards this clonotype: The junction and the germline gene differ at one end; a read error may be behind it. V usage is TRBV6-1 and J usage is TRBJ2-1, with D tentatively TRBD2 (5 bases). The CDR3 consists of 14 residues. The V gene's germline CDR1 is MNHNS and CDR2 SASEGT. For the CDR3, the DNA is TGTGCCAACAGTGAGGGTCTAGTGAGCAGTGAGCAGTTCTTC. This translates into CANSEGLVSSEQFF.

This clonotype was observed at least ten times. This chain connects TRBV4-1 to TRBJ2-1, with D uncertain. V lost 0 bases to trimming and J lost 15 bases, with 12 bases between them. The CDR3 is 12 amino acids. Germline V CDR1 and CDR2: MGHRA, YSYEKL. CDR3 residues: CASSQDIGRVFF. The CDR3 DNA reads as TGCGCCAGCAGCCAAGATATCGGCCGTGTGTTCTTC.

Note on this clonotype: A much more abundant neighbour one base away suggests this may be a read error. The DNA of the CDR3 is TGTACCTGGAGTGTCGGCAGCGTCAATCAGCCCCAGCATTTT. It yields the protein CTWSVGSVNQPQHF. The V gene is TRBV30, the J gene TRBJ1-5; no definite D call. The CDR3 is 14 residues long. From germline, CDR1 is GTSNPN and CDR2 SVGIG (reference sequence). The full variable domain, rest sourced from reference TRBV30 and TRBJ1-5, is SQTIHQWPATLVQPVGSPLSLECTVEGTSNPNLYWYRQAAGRGLQLLFYSVGIGQISSEVPQNLSASRPQDRQFILSSKKLLLSDSGFYLCTWSVGSVNQPQHFGDGTRLSIL.